Presented here are 8 T cell receptor beta chains from one specimen sequenced in a study of cytomegalovirus exposure and HLA in healthy donors (dated by TCRdb to 2015 to 2018). The library relied on the immunoSEQ multiplex PCR assay. A mixture of 60 forward primers for TCR Vbeta segments and 13 reverse primers for TCR Jbeta segments was used in the multiplex PCR. The source is immuneACCESS, and TCRdb retained only in-frame sequences with V and J called. Part of the clones is not carried over; for the studies checked, unresolved V genes explain less than half of this, and the remainder is unexplained. The table for this sample lists about 240,000 clones; over 70% of them were counted only once. The top ten clonotypes cover around 8.6% of the sample. Sequencing was performed on PBMCs. These receptor sequences come from a woman aged 55-75 years in good health and CMV-seropositive.

This sequence joins TRBV6-5 and TRBJ2-6; no firm D call. The CDR3 length is 15 residues. The germline V gene encodes CDR1 MNHEY and CDR2 SVGAGI. Trimming pared 7 bases from V and 1 base from J, leaving 11 bases between. The CDR3 bases are TGTGCCAGCAAAGGCGCAGGATCTGGGGCCAACGTCCTGACTTTC. Residues: CASKGAGSGANVLTF.

V is TRBV10-3 and J is TRBJ2-7; 10 nucleotides line up with TRBD1. The ends lost 9 bases at V and 4 bases at J; junction bases unmatched: 9. There are 14 residues in the CDR3. Looked up from germline, CDR1 is ENHRY and CDR2 is SYGVKD. The CDR3 nucleotides are TGTGCCATTCAGGGACAGGGGCGACAATACGAGCAGTACTTC. This gives the protein CAIQGQGRQYEQYF.

The genes are TRBV29-1 and TRBJ2-7; 11 positions match TRBD1. J lost 4 bases, V lost 0 bases, and 2 bases had no gene match. Germline CDR1 is SQVTM and CDR2 is ANQGSEA. The CDR3 loop spans 14 amino acids. The CDR3 here is CSVEDGTGGYEQYF. In nucleotides, the CDR3 is TGCAGCGTTGAAGATGGGACAGGGGGGTACGAGCAGTACTTC.

This chain uses TRBV4-2 with TRBJ2-1; 14 bases are shared with TRBD2. CDR1 is LGHNA and CDR2 is YNFKEQ in the germline V gene. Trimming at V came to 4 bases and at J to 0 bases, leaving 2 bases not matched to a gene. The CDR3 loop spans 17 amino acids. Here the CDR3 DNA reads TGTGCCAGCAGCCCAGGACTAGCGGGAGGCTCCTACAATGAGCAGTTCTTC. This codes for CASSPGLAGGSYNEQFF.

The CDR3 DNA reads TGTGCCAGCAGTTCACAGGGGGGGACTGAAGCTTTCTTT. As protein: CASSSQGGTEAFF. J is TRBJ1-1 and V is TRBV7-9; 8 positions agree with TRBD1. CDR1 and CDR2 from the germline V gene are SEHNR and FQNEAQ (reference sequence). Trimming removed 6 bases from V and 5 bases from J; junction bases left unmatched: 5. The CDR3 sequence is 13 residues long.

This chain uses TRBV5-6 with TRBJ2-1, with 8 bases lining up with TRBD2. The CDR3 is made up of 15 amino acids. V lost 4 bases to trimming and J lost 7 bases; unmatched junction nucleotides: 10. Germline CDR1 SGHDT, CDR2 YYEEEE. The CDR3 region is CASSATSGGGNEQFF. For the CDR3, the DNA is TGTGCCAGCAGCGCCACTAGCGGAGGTGGGAATGAGCAGTTCTTC.

The chain has TRBV30 and TRBJ1-2, with TRBD1 as a possible D gene (6 bases). This CDR3 is built from 13 residues. V lost 2 bases, J lost 8 bases, and 15 bases lay in between. CDR1 and CDR2 (germline): GTSNPN, SVGIG (reference sequence). The chain's CDR3 is CAWSQDSTRGYTF. The CDR3 DNA reads as TGTGCCTGGAGTCAGGACAGTACTAGAGGCTACACCTTC.

This clone has only one observation. The J gene is TRBJ2-7, the V gene TRBV6-1; 8 bases agree with TRBD1. J lost 7 bases, V lost 3 bases, and 8 bases had no gene match. The germline V gene has CDR1 MNHNS and CDR2 SASEGT. The CDR3 is made up of 14 amino acids. The DNA for the CDR3 is TGTGCCAGCAGTGAGGCGGGTCGGGACAGGGAGCAGTACTTC. Residues: CASSEAGRDREQYF.